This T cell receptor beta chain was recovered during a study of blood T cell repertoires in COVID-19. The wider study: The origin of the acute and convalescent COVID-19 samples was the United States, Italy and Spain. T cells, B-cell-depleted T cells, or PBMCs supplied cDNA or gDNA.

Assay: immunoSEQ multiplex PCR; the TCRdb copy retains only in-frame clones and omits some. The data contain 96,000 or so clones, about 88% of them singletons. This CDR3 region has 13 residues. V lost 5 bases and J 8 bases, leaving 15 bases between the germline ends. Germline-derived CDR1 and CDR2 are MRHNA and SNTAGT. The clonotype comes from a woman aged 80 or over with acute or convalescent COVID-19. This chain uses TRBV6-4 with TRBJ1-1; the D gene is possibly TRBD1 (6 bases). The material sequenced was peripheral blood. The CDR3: CASSYDRYSEAFF. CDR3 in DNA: TGTGCCAGCAGTTACGACAGGTATAGCGAAGCTTTCTTT.